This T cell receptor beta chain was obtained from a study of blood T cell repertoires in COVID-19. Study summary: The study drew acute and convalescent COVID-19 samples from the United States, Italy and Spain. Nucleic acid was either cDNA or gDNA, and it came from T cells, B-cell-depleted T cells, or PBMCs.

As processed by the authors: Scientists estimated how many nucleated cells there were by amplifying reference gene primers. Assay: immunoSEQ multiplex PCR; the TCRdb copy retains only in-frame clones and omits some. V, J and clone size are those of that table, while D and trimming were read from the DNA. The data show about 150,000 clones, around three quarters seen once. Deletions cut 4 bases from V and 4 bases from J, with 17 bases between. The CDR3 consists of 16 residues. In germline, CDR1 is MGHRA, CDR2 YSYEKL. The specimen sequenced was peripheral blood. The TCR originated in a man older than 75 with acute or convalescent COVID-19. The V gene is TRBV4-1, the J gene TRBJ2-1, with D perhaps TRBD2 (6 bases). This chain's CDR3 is CASSLTAGRIYNEQFF. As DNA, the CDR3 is TGCGCCAGCAGCCTAACCGCAGGGAGGATTTACAATGAGCAGTTCTTC.